A single sample is the source of the 26 T cell receptor beta chains below, sequenced in a study of blood T cell repertoires in COVID-19. TCRdb's copy holds only in-frame clones and misses some; the assay was immunoSEQ multiplex PCR. The sample includes 490,000 or so clones, roughly nine tenths of them seen just once. The sequenced sample was PBMCs or T cells enriched from blood (not recorded which). These receptors were collected from an older woman who had recovered from COVID-19.

The genes are TRBV7-2 and TRBJ2-3, with 10 bases aligning to TRBD2. J gave up 1 base and V 1 base, and 5 bases lay outside the gene matches. This CDR3 has 17 residues. Germline loops: CDR1 SGHTA, CDR2 FQGNSA. This CDR3 reads CASSLGISGGRTDTQYF. The DNA for the CDR3 is TGTGCCAGCAGCTTAGGTATTAGCGGGGGGCGCACAGATACGCAGTATTTT.

The rearrangement links TRBV2 to TRBJ1-6; maybe TRBD1 (6 bases). Germline assignment: CDR1 SNHLY and CDR2 FYNNEI. Trimming took 6 bases from V and 6 from J, leaving 15 bases between them. The CDR3 loop spans 15 amino acids. The CDR3 region is CASSFTGQLNSPLHF. The CDR3 region has the DNA TGTGCCAGCAGCTTTACCGGACAGCTTAATTCACCCCTCCACTTT.

The genes are TRBV6-1 and TRBJ1-1, with TRBD1 identical over 7 bases. This CDR3 comprises 15 residues. V lost 3 bases to trimming and J lost 10 bases; unmatched junction nucleotides: 14. Germline values: CDR1 MNHNS, CDR2 SASEGT. CDR3 loop: CASSDPQGGDLRAFF. The CDR3 DNA follows: TGTGCCAGCAGTGACCCCCAGGGGGGAGACCTGAGAGCTTTCTTT.

The V call is TRBV5-1, the J call TRBJ2-3; tentative D call: TRBD1 (6 bases). With 4 bases removed from V and 4 bases from J, the gap between germline ends came to 16 bases. The CDR3 covers 15 residues. Germline-derived CDR1 and CDR2 are SGHRS and YFSETQ. As DNA, the CDR3 is TGCGCCAGCAGCCTACTTGGGGGCGACCCAGATACGCAGTATTTT. Amino acids: CASSLLGGDPDTQYF.

The gene calls are TRBV6-2 or TRBV6-3 and TRBJ1-1; 9 bases are shared with TRBD1. There are 16 residues in the CDR3. Unmatched junction bases numbered 7, after V lost 0 bases and J lost 5 bases. CDR1 is MNHEY, CDR2 SVGEGT, per germline. The chain's CDR3 is CASSYSYDRGRTEAFF. DNA of the CDR3: TGTGCCAGCAGTTACTCTTACGACAGGGGGAGGACTGAAGCTTTCTTT.

The chain recombines TRBV4-2 with TRBJ1-2; D is perhaps TRBD1 (5 bases). Germline assignment: CDR1 LGHNA and CDR2 YNFKEQ. There are 13 residues in the CDR3. V lost 1 base, J lost 5 bases, and 8 bases lay in between. Written as DNA, the CDR3 is TGTGCCAGCAGCCAAGCCCAGGGTTATGGCTACACCTTC. Encoded protein: CASSQAQGYGYTF.

The chain has TRBV29-1 and TRBJ1-2; 12 nucleotides agree with TRBD1. The CDR3 consists of 15 residues. CDR1 and CDR2 (germline): SQVTM, ANQGSEA. V trimming: 4 bases; J trimming: 1 base; junction bases outside the gene matches: 4. The CDR3 loop reads CSVGGQGAINYGYTF. The CDR3 coding sequence is TGCAGCGTTGGGGGACAGGGGGCGATTAACTATGGCTACACCTTC. Complete variable domain (other parts from reference TRBV29-1 and TRBJ1-2): SAVISQKPSRDICQRGTSLTIQCQVDSQVTMMFWYRQQPGQSLTLIATANQGSEATYESGFVIDKFPISRPNLTFSTLTVSNMSPEDSSIYLCSVGGQGAINYGYTFGSGTRLTVV.

The rearrangement joins TRBV27 to TRBJ2-5, with TRBD2 matching over 7 bases. The CDR3 has 14 residues. The V gene end was trimmed by 5 bases and the J gene end by 2 bases; junction bases not matched to a gene: 5. Germline V gives CDR1 MNHEY, CDR2 SMNVEV (reference sequence). This chain's CDR3 is CASSPGLFQETQYF. CDR3 bases: TGTGCCAGCAGTCCGGGACTATTTCAAGAGACCCAGTACTTC.

This sequence joins TRBV4-1 and TRBJ2-3; D perhaps matches TRBD2 (5 bases). Trimming removed 0 bases from V and 5 bases from J, with 18 bases in between. Germline V CDR1 and CDR2: MGHRA, YSYEKL. The CDR3 covers 17 residues. The CDR3 DNA reads TGCGCCAGCAGCCAAGATATGGTACGAGCGGTCGGAGATACGCAGTATTTT. Its translation: CASSQDMVRAVGDTQYF.

The V gene is TRBV5-7, the J gene TRBJ2-5; 8 nucleotides align to TRBD1. TRBV5-7 is treated as an ORF (open reading frame) with a function not yet certain. Germline trimming cut 4 bases from V and 3 bases from J; bases unmatched to any gene: 8. There are 15 residues in the CDR3. The CDR3: CASSPTDRVEETQYF. CDR3 DNA sequence: TGTGCCAGCAGCCCTACGGACAGGGTTGAAGAGACCCAGTACTTC.

This clone has only a few counts. The rearrangement joins TRBV2 to TRBJ2-3; TRBD2 might be the D (6 bases). The germline V gene encodes CDR1 SNHLY and CDR2 FYNNEI. The germline V and J ends were trimmed by 6 bases and 3 bases, with 10 bases remaining between them. CDR3 length equals 13 residues. The CDR3 DNA reads as TGTGCCAGCAGCCCCCGGGGGACAGATACGCAGTATTTT. Amino acids: CASSPRGTDTQYF.

The J gene is TRBJ2-1, the V gene TRBV24-1; D is perhaps TRBD1 (6 bases). There are 17 residues in the CDR3. V lost 3 bases, J lost 3 bases, and 17 bases lay in between. The V gene's germline CDR1 is KGHDR and CDR2 SFDVKD. CDR3 sequence: CATSDPRDTLDYNEQFF. CDR3 bases: TGTGCCACCAGTGATCCCAGGGACACCCTAGACTACAATGAGCAGTTCTTC.

This clone was found once. The chain links TRBV19 to TRBJ1-1; possibly TRBD1 for D (6 bases). This CDR3 contains 13 residues. Per germline, CDR1 LNHDA and CDR2 SQIVND (reference sequence). V gave up 5 bases and J gave up 4 bases, with 11 bases separating them. CDR3 residues: CASSFTGSTEAFF. CDR3 sequence (DNA): TGTGCCAGTAGTTTTACAGGGAGCACTGAAGCTTTCTTT.

This CDR3 reads CASSYGSDSGNTIYF. CDR3 DNA sequence: TGTGCCAGCAGTTATGGTAGTGACTCTGGAAACACCATATATTTT. The rearrangement joins TRBV6-5 to TRBJ1-3; D gene unclear. This CDR3 region has 15 residues. Germline V gene data show CDR1 as MNHEY and CDR2 as SVGAGI. Trimming shortened V by 3 bases and J by 0 bases, and 9 bases separated the two germline ends.

The chain joins TRBV24-1 to TRBJ2-1, with D perhaps matching TRBD1 (5 bases). The CDR3 spans 13 residues. V lost 3 bases and J 10 bases, leaving 12 bases between the germline ends. Germline V gives CDR1 KGHDR, CDR2 SFDVKD. The CDR3, as DNA: TGTGCCACCAGTGATCAGACTCGACAGGAGCAGTTCTTC. It yields the protein CATSDQTRQEQFF.

The CDR3 bases are TGCAGCGTTGAAAATTTAGGGGGCGATGGCTACACCTTC. It codes for CSVENLGGDGYTF. This chain links TRBV29-1 with TRBJ1-2; 7 bases are a match to TRBD1. Trimming at V came to 2 bases and at J to 6 bases, leaving 6 bases not matched to a gene. CDR1 is SQVTM, CDR2 ANQGSEA, per germline. The CDR3 contains 13 residues.

This chain joins TRBV27 and TRBJ1-2; D is ambiguous. This CDR3 has 14 residues. Germline assignment: CDR1 MNHEY and CDR2 SMNVEV (reference sequence). V was pared by 4 bases and J by 8 bases, with 17 bases between. CDR3 DNA: TGTGCCAGCAGTTGGAGCGACTCCAGAGGGGGCTACACCTTC. Its translation is CASSWSDSRGGYTF.

The J gene is TRBJ1-2, the V gene TRBV11-3, with a weak D call TRBD1 (6 bases). The CDR3 contains 13 residues. CDR1 and CDR2 (germline): SGHNT, YENEEA. V was clipped by 5 bases and J by 3 bases, with 10 bases between them. The CDR3 nucleotides read TGTGCCAGCAGCGAACAGGGCTACTATGGCTACACCTTC. Amino acids: CASSEQGYYGYTF.

V and J are TRBV5-1 and TRBJ2-3, with 7 nucleotides matching TRBD2. V was clipped by 4 bases and J by 1 base; unmatched bases: 15. The CDR3 length is 18 residues. In germline, CDR1 is SGHRS, CDR2 YFSETQ. The CDR3 loop reads CASSPRGDTFGGTDTQYF. The CDR3 DNA reads TGCGCCAGCAGCCCCCGGGGGGATACCTTCGGAGGCACAGATACGCAGTATTTT. Based on the CDR3 plus reference TRBV5-1 and TRBJ2-3, the full variable domain is KAGVTQTPRYLIKTRGQQVTLSCSPISGHRSVSWYQQTPGQGLQFLFEYFSETQRNKGNFPGRFSGRQFSNSRSEMNVSTLELGDSALYLCASSPRGDTFGGTDTQYFGPGTRLTVL.

The rearrangement uses TRBV29-1 and TRBJ2-5; perhaps TRBD1 as D (6 bases). With 3 bases removed from V and 7 bases from J, the gap between germline ends came to 12 bases. There are 12 residues in the CDR3. Germline assignment: CDR1 SQVTM and CDR2 ANQGSEA. The CDR3 bases are TGCAGCGTTGATAAACAGGGCGGGACCCAGTACTTC. The encoded protein is CSVDKQGGTQYF.

The chain uses TRBV4-1 and TRBJ1-2; D possibly corresponds to TRBD1 (6 bases). CDR1 is MGHRA and CDR2 is YSYEKL in the germline V gene. This CDR3 has 17 amino acids. The V gene lost 4 bases and the J gene lost 2 bases, with 20 bases spanning the gap. The CDR3 nucleotides are TGCGCCAGCAGCCGAGCCCTCCTACAGGGAGGGAACTATGGCTACACCTTC. Translating gives CASSRALLQGGNYGYTF.

J is TRBJ2-3 and V is TRBV2, with a weak D call TRBD1 (5 bases). Germline values: CDR1 SNHLY, CDR2 FYNNEI. There are 14 residues in the CDR3. V was cut by 8 bases and J by 3 bases, with 15 bases left in between. The CDR3: CASLGALRTDTQYF. CDR3 bases: TGTGCCAGCCTTGGGGCGCTAAGGACAGATACGCAGTATTTT.

The chain combines TRBV27 with TRBJ1-2; 7 positions match TRBD1. The CDR3 loop spans 14 amino acids. Trimming took 5 bases from V and 4 from J; bases not matched to a gene: 7. Germline loops: CDR1 MNHEY, CDR2 SMNVEV (reference sequence). The CDR3 spells CASSAGQALYGYTF. CDR3 DNA sequence: TGTGCCAGCAGTGCCGGACAGGCCCTCTATGGCTACACCTTC.

This clone came up a few times. The CDR3 loop reads CASSILGGPDTQYF. CDR3 nucleotide sequence: TGTGCCAGTAGTATTTTAGGGGGCCCAGATACGCAGTATTTT. The chain recombines TRBV19 with TRBJ2-3, with 7 nucleotides matching TRBD1. CDR3 size: 14 residues. Germline V gene lookup returns CDR1 LNHDA and CDR2 SQIVND (reference sequence). Trimming at V came to 3 bases and at J to 4 bases, leaving 4 bases not matched to a gene.

The genes are TRBV5-1 and TRBJ1-3, with 9 bases lining up with TRBD1. This CDR3 region has 16 residues. The germline V gene has CDR1 SGHRS and CDR2 YFSETQ. V dropped 3 bases and J dropped 3; count of bases not matched to a gene: 7. CDR3 bases: TGCGCCAGCAGCTGGCGGACAGGGGAAGTTGGAAACACCATATATTTT. This sequence encodes CASSWRTGEVGNTIYF.

This chain connects TRBV5-1 to TRBJ1-6; 9 bases line up with TRBD1. The CDR3 covers 15 residues. The germline CDR1 and CDR2 sequences are SGHRS and YFSETQ. Trimming cost V 2 bases and J 10 bases; bases outside gene matches: 7. The CDR3: CASSLRTGEGSPLHF. CDR3 sequence (DNA): TGCGCCAGCAGCTTACGGACAGGGGAAGGGTCACCCCTCCACTTT.